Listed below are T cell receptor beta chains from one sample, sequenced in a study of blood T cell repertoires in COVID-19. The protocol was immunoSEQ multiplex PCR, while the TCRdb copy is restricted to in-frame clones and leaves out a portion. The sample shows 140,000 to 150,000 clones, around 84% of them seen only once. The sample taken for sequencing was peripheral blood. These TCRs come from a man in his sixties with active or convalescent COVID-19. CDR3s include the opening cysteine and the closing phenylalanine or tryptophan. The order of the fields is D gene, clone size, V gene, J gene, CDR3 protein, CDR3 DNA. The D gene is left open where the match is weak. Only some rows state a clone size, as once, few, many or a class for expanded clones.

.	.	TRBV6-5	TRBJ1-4	CASSPRRGEKLFF	TGTGCCAGCAGTCCGCGGAGAGGGGAAAAACTGTTTTTT
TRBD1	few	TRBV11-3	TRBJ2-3	CASSPRFQGDRDTQYF	TGTGCCAGCAGCCCGCGCTTTCAGGGGGATAGAGATACGCAGTATTTT
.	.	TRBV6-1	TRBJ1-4	CASSENGQGYEKLFF	TGTGCCAGCAGTGAAAATGGCCAGGGTTACGAAAAACTGTTTTTT
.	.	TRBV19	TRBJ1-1	CASSIAGLNTEAFF	TGTGCCAGTAGTATTGCAGGGCTGAACACTGAAGCTTTCTTT
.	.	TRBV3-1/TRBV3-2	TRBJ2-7	CASSQVLFFGAPVTYEQYF	TGTGCCAGCAGCCAAGTACTCTTTTTTGGGGCCCCGGTAACCTACGAGCAGTACTTC
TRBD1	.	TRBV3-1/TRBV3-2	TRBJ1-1	CASRGTAHMNTEAFF	TGTGCCAGCAGAGGGACAGCACACATGAACACTGAAGCTTTCTTT
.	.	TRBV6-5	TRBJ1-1	CASHVPGSNTEAFF	TGTGCCAGCCACGTCCCCGGGTCGAACACTGAAGCTTTCTTT
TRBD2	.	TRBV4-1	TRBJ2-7	CASSDTSGAYEQYF	TGCGCCAGCAGCGATACTAGCGGAGCCTACGAGCAGTACTTC
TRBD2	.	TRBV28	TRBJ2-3	CASSLSGRTDTQYF	TGTGCCAGCAGTTTGAGCGGGAGGACAGATACGCAGTATTTT
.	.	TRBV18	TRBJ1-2	CASSPDTNYGYTF	TGTGCCAGCTCCCCGGACACCAACTATGGCTACACCTTC
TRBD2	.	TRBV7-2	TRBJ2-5	CASSLALAGGRYQETQYF	TGTGCCAGCAGCTTAGCCCTAGCGGGAGGGAGGTACCAAGAGACCCAGTACTTC
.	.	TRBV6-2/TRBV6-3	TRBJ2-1	CASSYQGRFRYNEQFF	TGTGCCAGCAGTTACCAAGGGAGGTTTAGGTACAATGAGCAGTTCTTC
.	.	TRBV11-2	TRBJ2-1	CASSLVLSYNEQFF	TGTGCCAGCAGCTTAGTACTCTCCTACAATGAGCAGTTCTTC
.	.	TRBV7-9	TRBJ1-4	CASSPGREREKLFF	TGTGCCAGCAGCCCGGGGAGGGAACGGGAAAAACTGTTTTTT
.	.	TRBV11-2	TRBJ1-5	CASSPGPGSSSPQHF	TGTGCCAGCAGCCCGGGTCCCGGGTCAAGTTCGCCCCAGCATTTT
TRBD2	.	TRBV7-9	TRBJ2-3	CASSLAGADTQYF	TGTGCCAGCAGTCTAGCGGGTGCAGATACGCAGTATTTT
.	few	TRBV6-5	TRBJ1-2	CASSYSEGFYGYTF	TGTGCCAGCAGTTACTCGGAGGGATTTTATGGCTACACCTTC
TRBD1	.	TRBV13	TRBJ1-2	CASSLLAGGYGYTF	TGTGCCAGCAGCTTACTGGCAGGGGGCTATGGCTACACCTTC
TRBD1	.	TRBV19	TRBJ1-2	CASSMGQGAHYGYTF	TGTGCCAGTAGTATGGGCCAGGGGGCCCACTATGGCTACACCTTC
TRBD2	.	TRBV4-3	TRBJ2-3	CASSPWGGTTDTQYF	TGCGCCAGCAGCCCTTGGGGGGGGACCACAGATACGCAGTATTTT
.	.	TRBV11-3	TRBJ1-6	CASSSGYNSPLHF	TGTGCCAGCAGCTCAGGCTATAATTCACCCCTCCACTTT
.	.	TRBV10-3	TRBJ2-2	CAISAREENTGELFF	TGTGCCATCAGTGCCAGGGAAGAGAACACCGGGGAGCTGTTTTTT
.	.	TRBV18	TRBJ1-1	CASSGGMDTEAFF	TGTGCCAGCTCAGGGGGCATGGACACTGAAGCTTTCTTT
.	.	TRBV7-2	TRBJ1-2	CASSPHGVRANYGYTF	TGTGCCAGCAGCCCTCACGGGGTAAGAGCCAACTATGGCTACACCTTC
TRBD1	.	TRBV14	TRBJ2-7	CASSPLGQGEQYF	TGTGCCAGCAGCCCCCTAGGACAGGGAGAGCAGTACTTC
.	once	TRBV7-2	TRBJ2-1	CASALANNEQFF	TGTGCCAGCGCACTAGCCAACAATGAGCAGTTCTTC